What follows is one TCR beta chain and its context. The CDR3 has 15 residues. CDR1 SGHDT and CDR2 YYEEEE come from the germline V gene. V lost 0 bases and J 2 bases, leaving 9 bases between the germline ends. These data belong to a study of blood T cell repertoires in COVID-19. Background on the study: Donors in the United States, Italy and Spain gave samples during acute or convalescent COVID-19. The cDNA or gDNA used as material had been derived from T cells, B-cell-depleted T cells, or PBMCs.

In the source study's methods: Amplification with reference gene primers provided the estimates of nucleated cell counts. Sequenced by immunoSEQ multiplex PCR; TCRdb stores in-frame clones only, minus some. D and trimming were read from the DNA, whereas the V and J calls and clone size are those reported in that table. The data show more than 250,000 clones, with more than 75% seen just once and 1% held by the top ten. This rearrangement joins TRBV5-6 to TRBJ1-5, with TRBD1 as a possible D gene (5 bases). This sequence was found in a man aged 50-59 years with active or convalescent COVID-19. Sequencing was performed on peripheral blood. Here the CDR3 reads CASSLGQRGNQPQHF. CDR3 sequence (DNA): TGTGCCAGCAGCTTGGGACAGAGAGGCAATCAGCCCCAGCATTTT.